One sample yielded the 3 T cell receptor beta chains listed below, sequenced in a study of early T cells in non-severe SARS-CoV-2 infection. TCRdb processed the 5' RACE reads anew with MiXCR; each CDR3 protein has one entry. The data hold tens of thousands of distinct CDR3 sequences, with approximately 12% observed a single time. The source was whole blood, collected at baseline. Every receptor here comes from an adult who was a healthcare worker with PCR-confirmed SARS-CoV-2 infection or an uninfected control (not recorded which).

By sample share, this clonotype is medium-sized. The genes are TRBV7-9 and TRBJ2-7; the D gene is possibly TRBD1 (5 bases). The CDR3 sequence is 13 residues long. V gave up 1 base and J gave up 3 bases, with 7 bases separating them. Germline CDR1 SEHNR, CDR2 FQNEAQ (reference sequence). The CDR3 sequence: CASSLGQNYEQYF. The CDR3 nucleotides are TGTGCCAGCAGCTTAGGACAGAACTACGAGCAGTACTTC.

This clonotype was seen a few times. The chain recombines TRBV5-1 with TRBJ1-6, with D uncertain. Deletions cut 0 bases from V and 10 bases from J, with 11 bases between. From germline, CDR1 is SGHRS and CDR2 YFSETQ. The CDR3 sequence is 14 residues long. DNA for the CDR3: TGCGCCAGCAGCTTGGAAGGGCTCGGGTCACCCCTCCACTTT. This gives the protein CASSLEGLGSPLHF.

This chain connects TRBV14 to TRBJ1-6; D is undetermined. Trimming shortened V by 5 bases and J by 7 bases, and 18 bases separated the two germline ends. CDR1 SGHDN and CDR2 FVKESK come from the germline V gene. This CDR3 is built from 16 residues. The CDR3 DNA sequence: TGTGCCAGCAGCTCAGAGTTCGGACGTCCCAATTCACCCCTCCACTTT. Translated, it gives CASSSEFGRPNSPLHF.